The following is a T cell receptor beta chain sequence with its context. This same CDR3 is encoded by further DNA sequences in the sample. This specimen belongs to a study of shared clonotypes between healthy human individuals. CD45RO-negative, CCR7-positively selected cells formed the naive CD8 fraction, excluding terminally differentiated effector memory CD45RA+ cells. The study enrolled healthy HIV-negative adults without recent acute infections or vaccinations as donors. In replicate PCRs of sorted subsets, approximately 200 ng DNA, approximately 30,000 T cell genomes, was used. The method was immunoSEQ multiplex PCR; TCRdb's version includes in-frame clones alone and lacks a portion of them. This sample has 600,000 or so clones, with 90% to 95% found just once. The receptor was derived from a woman aged 30 to 39 in good health. Sequenced: naive CD8+ T cells sorted from blood.

In nucleotides, the CDR3 is TGTGCCAGCAGTTTAGCGGGCACAGATACGCAGTATTTT. It encodes CASSLAGTDTQYF. J is TRBJ2-3 and V is TRBV27; D gene unclear. There are 13 residues in the CDR3. Trimming cost V 2 bases and J 1 base, with 4 bases left between them. From germline, CDR1 is MNHEY and CDR2 SMNVEV (reference sequence).